Presented here are 8 T cell receptor beta chains from one specimen sequenced in a study of T cells after yellow fever vaccination. TCRdb passed the 5' RACE reads through MiXCR, listing each CDR3 protein once. The profile shows 500,000 to 700,000 distinct CDR3 sequences, roughly 21% of them singletons. The sample in question was PBMCs, obtained 15 days after the yellow fever booster vaccination. The receptor set was obtained from a man under 40 who received the YFV17D yellow fever vaccine.

The J gene is TRBJ2-1, the V gene TRBV7-9; D could derive from TRBD1 or TRBD2 (5 bases each). Trimming took off 3 bases at V and 7 bases at J, with 16 bases between the two ends. CDR3 size: 15 residues. Looked up from germline, CDR1 is SEHNR and CDR2 is FQNEAQ (reference sequence). The CDR3 DNA is TGTGCCAGCAGCTTCCCTTGGGGGTGGTTGAATGAGCAGTTCTTC. The encoded protein is CASSFPWGWLNEQFF.

The rearrangement joins TRBV20-1 to TRBJ2-4; D unresolved. The germline CDR1 and CDR2 sequences are DFQATT and SNEGSKA (reference sequence). V was pared by 5 bases and J by 0 bases, with 17 bases between. The CDR3 sequence is 16 residues long. The CDR3 DNA follows: TGCAGTGCTGACCCTACGGGCCTCCTAGCCAAAAACATTCAGTACTTC. It yields the protein CSADPTGLLAKNIQYF.

The chain uses TRBV9 and TRBJ1-2; 9 bases map to TRBD1. The CDR3 contains 14 residues. CDR1 SGDLS and CDR2 YYNGEE come from the germline V gene. Germline trimming cut 3 bases from V and 8 bases from J; bases unmatched to any gene: 8. Written as DNA, the CDR3 is TGTGCCAGCAGCGCCCGGGACAGGGCATTCGGCTACACCTTC. This codes for CASSARDRAFGYTF.

This chain connects TRBV7-2 to TRBJ2-3; D possibly uses TRBD1 or TRBD2 (5 bases each). The CDR3 is 15 residues long. Trimming took off 4 bases at V and 6 bases at J, with 17 bases between the two ends. Germline V gene data show CDR1 as SGHTA and CDR2 as FQGNSA. The CDR3 region has the DNA TGTGCCAGCAGCTGGTCCGGGACGTCCGGGGATACGCAGTATTTT. Encoded protein: CASSWSGTSGDTQYF.

This clonotype was detected a few times. This sequence joins TRBV5-1 and TRBJ2-2; D gene uncertain. This CDR3 is built from 12 residues. Germline V lookup: CDR1 SGHRS, CDR2 YFSETQ. Deletions cut 1 base from V and 10 bases from J, with 8 bases between. This CDR3 reads CASSLIGEELFF. DNA of the CDR3: TGCGCCAGCAGCTTGATTGGGGAGGAGCTGTTTTTT.

This clonotype occurred a few times. This chain joins TRBV12-3 or TRBV12-4 and TRBJ2-1; TRBD1 or TRBD2 may be the D gene (5 bases each). This CDR3 comprises 13 residues. Trimming removed 6 bases from V and 9 bases from J, with 15 bases in between. The DNA for the CDR3 is TGTGCCAGCAGCCTCACCGGGGCGGTTGAGCAGTTCTTC. Translated, it gives CASSLTGAVEQFF.

The chain carries TRBV28 and TRBJ2-7, with 7 bases lining up with TRBD2. The CDR3 length is 13 residues. The germline V gene has CDR1 MDHEN and CDR2 SYDVKM. The junction had 10 bases not matched to a gene; V was cut back by 8 bases and J by 6 bases. This chain's CDR3 is CASRMGGSPEQYF. CDR3 DNA sequence: TGTGCCAGCCGCATGGGAGGGAGTCCCGAGCAGTACTTC.

This clonotype was picked up a small number of times. The CDR3 is CASRRDRQAAYEQYF. The CDR3, as DNA: TGTGCCAGCAGAAGAGACAGGCAGGCGGCCTACGAGCAGTACTTC. The rearrangement links TRBV6-2 or TRBV6-3 to TRBJ2-7; weak D call: TRBD1 (6 bases). CDR1 is MNHEY, CDR2 SVGEGT, per germline. V lost 6 bases, J lost 2 bases, and 17 bases lay in between. CDR3 size: 15 residues.